Given below is one TCR beta chain in context. Its antigen is still unknown. The sample holds no much larger clone one base away, and base qualities are not on file. Using a constant-region primer and ProtoScript II reverse transcriptase, TCRbeta-specific cDNA was reverse-transcribed from around 520 ng total RNA. Three nested multiplex PCR rounds, following a slightly modified ARM-PCR procedure, were used to build the TCRbeta libraries. Each of the first two PCR rounds ran for approximately 9 cycles and used multiplex TRBV1-TRBV30 forward primers together with a Cbeta reverse primer. Sample barcodes and Illumina adapters were added in a final 25-cycle PCR using Deep VentR polymerase. Before sequencing, amplicons of 200-500 bp were gel-purified using a QIAquick gel extraction kit. An Illumina HiSeq 2500 was used to sequence the TCRbeta amplicons with 250-bp paired-end reads. In the original analysis: Trimmomatic v0.33 was used to quality-trim the reads, and FLASH v1.2.11 was used to merge paired reads so that full CDR3 sequences could be recovered. V, D and J germline segments were assigned to the rearranged TCRbeta sequences by MiGEC v1.2.1b. Clonotype statistics and Shannon-Wiener diversity indices were calculated with VDJtools v1.0.0. To reduce sampling bias, subsequent analyses other than the diversity analysis used only the 250 most abundant clonotypes in each sample. TCRdb trimmed public reads at Q25 via fastp, called clones via MiXCR and kept in-frame beta chains. A single entry per CDR3 protein holds the most common genes and DNA from its merged rows. The V and J calls were determined by TCRdb, not by the authors. Within this sample are 95,000 to 150,000 distinct CDR3 sequences, with 65% of them counted one time only. Of the sample, about a tenth is held by the ten largest clones.

This sample is drawn from a study of tumor-infiltrating lymphocytes in primary liver carcinoma (dated 2017 in TCRdb). About the study as a whole: The five patients, three men and two women aged 30 to 69 years, had hepatocellular carcinoma (four) or combined HCC and intrahepatic cholangiocarcinoma (one). The tumors of the five patients were staged as T1-T3 N0M0, with maximum diameters ranging from 4.2 to 10 cm. Each sample produced roughly 3.65 to 7.5 million productive TCRbeta reads, and read depth showed no significant difference between tissue types. TCRbeta repertoire sequencing, expression microarrays and whole-exome sequencing were combined in the study across five regions of each liver tumor, with adjacent normal tissue and blood also included. TCRbeta repertoire sequencing covered roughly 35 specimens from 5 patients: 25 tumor regions, 5 adjacent noncancerous liver tissues and 5 peripheral blood samples. The 20 to 25 tumor region samples were profiled with Agilent mRNA microarrays so that TCRbeta repertoire diversity could be related to the local molecular phenotype. Repertoires from technical replicates were highly reproducible, with mean shared-clone rates roughly 0.9 and correlation coefficients above 0.95. Study-wide findings and limitations: A significantly larger repertoire fraction was made up by the top 250 clones in tumors than in blood (p = 0.039). Since the samples were bulk and unsorted, there was no way to compare CD4+ and CD8+ T cell repertoires. Just about 7-25% of top clones turned up in all five regions of a tumor, which suggests spatial heterogeneity among tumor-infiltrating T cells. Pairs of tumor regions showed greater repertoire overlap (mean around 35%) than tumor-adjacent pairs (roughly 17%) or tumor-blood pairs (roughly 15%), which is consistent with antigen-driven expansion. With just a handful of patients in the study, the authors point out that the findings should be validated in a larger study. Only the TCR beta chain was sequenced, which likely underestimates true repertoire diversity because unpaired alpha chains were not captured.

Cut back by 3 bases and 4 bases, the V and J ends lie 21 bases apart. Based on the germline V gene (reference sequence), the CDR1 and CDR2 sequences are DFQATT and SNEGSKA. From the cysteine up to the phenylalanine, the CDR3 has a length of 16 residues. CDR3 DNA is the only sequence kept; it has 48 bases, read in frame from the first base. Total RNA and DNA were co-extracted without cell sorting from around 20-30 mg of bulk tissue using the AllPrep DNA/RNA mini kit. Four or five patients with histopathologically diagnosed primary liver carcinoma underwent surgical resection in China between November 2015 and March 2016. Chronic HBV infection was present in the patients, and the patients were treatment-naive at sampling. Each tumor was sampled at five spatially separated regions: the tumor centre plus the superior, inferior, left-lateral and right-lateral poles. Histological examination found more than 75% viable tumor cells in every tumor sample. Fresh tumor and adjacent tissue pieces were bisected; one half was stored in RNAlater at -80°C, the other sent for histology.

This TCR was recovered from a woman in her sixties or seventies with primary liver carcinoma and hepatitis B virus infection. Recombination linked TRBV20-1 to TRBJ1-2, with the D gene too uncertain to name. The specimen sequenced was liver tumor tissue from sampling region 1. In light of the paper, this sample's cell subset or site label describes: tumor region T1, superior pole. Read as DNA, the sequence is TGCAGTGCTAGCGCTCCCGAGTCTCTTAGGGTCTATGGCTACACCTTC. Its protein is CSASAPESLRVYGYTF.